These 25 T cell receptor beta chains originate from one sample sequenced in a study of T cells expressing NK-cell markers. TCRdb reprocessed the 5' RACE reads, keeping one entry per CDR3 protein, no DNA. The table for this sample gives 500,000 to 600,000 distinct CDR3 sequences. The sample taken for sequencing was blood T cells: a sorted CD56 or NKG2C T cell subset, CD4+ or CD8+ T cells, or bulk PBMC T cells (not recorded which). The origin of the receptors is a man aged 18 to 30 in good health.

CDR3 residues: CASLLDGWSTDTQYF. The chain employs TRBV7-2 and TRBJ2-3. Germline V gene sequence: CDR1 SGHTA, CDR2 FQGNSA. CDR3 length: 15 residues. Together with reference TRBV7-2 and TRBJ2-3, the CDR3 gives the full variable domain: GAGVSQSPSNKVTEKGKDVELRCDPISGHTALYWYRQSLGQGLEFLIYFQGNSAPDKSGLPSDRFSAERTGGSVSTLTIQRTQQEDSAVYLCASLLDGWSTDTQYFGPGTRLTVL.

The chain uses TRBV4-2 and TRBJ2-2. Germline CDR1 LGHNA, CDR2 YNFKEQ. The CDR3 consists of 17 residues. CDR3 protein: CASSQGRHKSNTGELFF.

V is TRBV6-2 or TRBV6-3 and J is TRBJ2-3; TCRdb indicates TRBD2, and absent DNA this call remains unverified. Germline V gene lookup returns CDR1 MNHEY and CDR2 SVGEGT. This CDR3 spans 14 amino acids. CDR3 loop: CASWRESSPDTQYF.

The genes are TRBV28 and TRBJ2-7; without DNA, the TCRdb call of TRBD2 cannot be checked. The CDR3 spans 17 residues. Germline V gene lookup returns CDR1 MDHEN and CDR2 SYDVKM. CDR3 sequence: CASSLSGGLAGLYEQYF.

The chain employs TRBV12-3 or TRBV12-4 and TRBJ2-1; the D gene TCRdb calls, TRBD2, cannot be checked with no DNA. This CDR3 has 20 residues. This CDR3 reads CASSLGRGTSGRASYNEQFF.

The chain recombines TRBV11-2 with TRBJ2-3; the TCRdb call, TRBD2, lacks DNA for checking. The germline CDR1 and CDR2 sequences are SGHAT and FQNNGV. This CDR3 contains 16 residues. The CDR3 reads CASSLQRGSLTDTQYF.

The chain is built from TRBV29-1 and TRBJ2-1; no DNA is available, so the TRBD2 call from TCRdb remains unchecked. Germline lookup yields CDR1 SQVTM and CDR2 ANQGSEA. CDR3 length: 11 residues. The CDR3: CSLIIGRDEFF.

The J gene is TRBJ2-1, the V gene TRBV6-5; TCRdb picks TRBD2, but there is no DNA to check that call. Germline V CDR1 and CDR2: MNHEY, SVGAGI. CDR3 length: 13 amino acids. CDR3 residues: CASSPGTLNEQFF.

This chain uses TRBV12-3 or TRBV12-4 with TRBJ2-7; the TRBD2 assignment by TCRdb is unverifiable without DNA. The CDR3 has 15 amino acids. CDR3 sequence: CASSGGGLASYEQYF.

The genes are TRBV14 and TRBJ2-1; checking the TCRdb D call of TRBD1 is not possible without DNA. Germline CDR1 is SGHDN and CDR2 is FVKESK. This CDR3 spans 15 amino acids. The CDR3 spells CASSPRPDRYNEQFF.

The V and J genes are TRBV24-1 and TRBJ2-1; checking the TCRdb D call of TRBD1 is not possible without DNA. The CDR3 is made up of 15 amino acids. Germline assignment: CDR1 KGHDR and CDR2 SFDVKD. CDR3: CATSEPTGNRNEQFF.

The chain uses TRBV6-5 and TRBJ2-2. Germline CDR1 and CDR2: MNHEY and SVGAGI. The CDR3 contains 15 residues. The CDR3 protein is CASSYFATSTRELFF.

J is TRBJ2-4 and V is TRBV21-1; TCRdb's D call, TRBD2, is unchecked because there is no DNA. TRBV21-1 is shown as a pseudogene. The CDR3 has 17 amino acids. The CDR3 sequence: CASSKAAGDLAKNIQYF.

V and J are TRBV20-1 and TRBJ2-5; the TCRdb D gene call, TRBD2, has no DNA to confirm it. The CDR3 sequence is 18 residues long. The germline gives CDR1 DFQATT, CDR2 SNEGSKA (reference sequence). CDR3 loop: CSAEEWGGSSNTQETQYF.

The CDR3 sequence is CASSRTGEVRSGANVLTF. The chain employs TRBV12-3 or TRBV12-4 and TRBJ2-6; TCRdb calls TRBD1, which cannot be checked without DNA. The CDR3 loop spans 18 amino acids.

J is TRBJ2-1 and V is TRBV6-5; TCRdb returns TRBD2, unconfirmable since there is no DNA. CDR3 length: 15 amino acids. Germline values: CDR1 MNHEY, CDR2 SVGAGI. The CDR3: CASSWFGGTVNEQFF.

The chain has TRBV5-1 and TRBJ2-5; TCRdb lists TRBD1, though no DNA is available to test this call. The CDR3 contains 15 residues. CDR1 and CDR2 from the germline V gene are SGHRS and YFSETQ. The CDR3 sequence is CASSSTTGVWETQYF.

The genes are TRBV5-4 and TRBJ2-1; TCRdb picks TRBD2, but there is no DNA to check that call. CDR1 and CDR2 (germline): SGHNT, YYREEE (reference sequence). The CDR3 is 17 residues long. CDR3 protein: CASSRGLAGMNYNEQFF.

J is TRBJ2-7 and V is TRBV28; TCRdb's assignment of TRBD1 cannot be checked, as there is no DNA. This CDR3 comprises 13 residues. Germline loops: CDR1 MDHEN, CDR2 SYDVKM. CDR3 region: CATGGLPTYEQYF.

The chain combines TRBV27 with TRBJ1-5; without DNA, the TCRdb call of TRBD1 cannot be checked. Germline CDR1 is MNHEY and CDR2 is SMNVEV (reference sequence). The CDR3 runs 16 residues. CDR3 protein: CASSSGQALQNQPQHF.

V usage is TRBV15 and J usage is TRBJ1-6. This CDR3 has 15 amino acids. Germline V gene data show CDR1 as LNHNV and CDR2 as YYDKDF (reference sequence). The CDR3 is CATSEGSSYNSPLHF.

The V and J genes are TRBV5-1 and TRBJ1-6. Germline CDR1 is SGHRS and CDR2 is YFSETQ. There are 15 residues in the CDR3. CDR3 amino acids: CASSLDREENSPLHF.

This sequence joins TRBV15 and TRBJ1-1. From germline, CDR1 is LNHNV and CDR2 YYDKDF (reference sequence). The CDR3 runs to 15 residues. The CDR3 reads CATSRDRTLNTEAFF.

The rearrangement joins TRBV12-3 or TRBV12-4 to TRBJ2-3. The CDR3 length is 12 residues. The CDR3 reads CASSLRRDTQYF.

V gene TRBV15 combines with J gene TRBJ2-1; lacking DNA, the TRBD1 call made by TCRdb goes unchecked. CDR3 length: 17 residues. Germline CDR1 reads LNHNV; CDR2 reads YYDKDF (reference sequence). CDR3 in amino acids: CATSTGEGAYLYNEQFF.